These 16 T cell receptor beta chains were sequenced from one sample in a study of memory CD4+ T cells and cytomegalovirus serostatus. This table comes from immunoSEQ multiplex PCR, and its TCRdb copy is limited to in-frame clones, with some not included. The table shows 40,000 to 55,000 clones, with approximately 82% occurring only once. Single viable CD3+CD4+CD8-CD45RO+ cells were sorted as the memory CD4+ T cells. Sequenced input: memory CD4+ T cells from blood. The receptors shown here come from an adult in good health and CMV-seropositive.

The rearrangement links TRBV7-2 to TRBJ1-2; TRBD1 might be the D (5 bases). Between the trimmed V and J ends, which lost 3 bases and 1 base, there was a span of 12 bases. Germline CDR1 reads SGHTA; CDR2 reads FQGNSA. This CDR3 is built from 15 residues. The chain's CDR3 is CASSFGTPYNYGYTF. Written as DNA, the CDR3 is TGTGCCAGCAGCTTCGGGACCCCGTATAACTATGGCTACACCTTC. The full variable domain, its missing parts supplied by reference TRBV7-2 and TRBJ1-2, is GAGVSQSPSNKVTEKGKDVELRCDPISGHTALYWYRQSLGQGLEFLIYFQGNSAPDKSGLPSDRFSAERTGGSVSTLTIQRTQQEDSAVYLCASSFGTPYNYGYTFGSGTRLTVV.

V gene TRBV15 combines with J gene TRBJ2-1; TRBD2 matches 10 bases. This CDR3 has 15 residues. Unmatched junction bases numbered 4, after V lost 5 bases and J lost 3 bases. Looked up from germline, CDR1 is LNHNV and CDR2 is YYDKDF (reference sequence). Written as DNA, the CDR3 is TGTGCCACCAGCTCCGGGACTAGCGTCTACAATGAGCAGTTCTTC. Encoded protein: CATSSGTSVYNEQFF.

The genes are TRBV30 and TRBJ2-5; maybe TRBD2 (5 bases). V gave up 1 base and J gave up 1 base, with 7 bases separating them. The length of the CDR3 is 13 residues. CDR1 is GTSNPN and CDR2 is SVGIG in the germline V gene (reference sequence). CDR3: CAWSAGLQETQYF. Here the CDR3 DNA reads TGTGCCTGGAGTGCCGGACTCCAAGAGACCCAGTACTTC.

V and J are TRBV7-2 and TRBJ1-5; the D is unclear. CDR1 SGHTA and CDR2 FQGNSA come from the germline V gene. With 2 bases removed from V and 0 bases from J, the gap between germline ends came to 14 bases. CDR3 length: 17 amino acids. The CDR3 bases are TGTGCCAGCAGCTTAACCTCCGGGCAGGCTAGCAATCAGCCCCAGCATTTT. Protein sequence: CASSLTSGQASNQPQHF.

This clone was observed once. The J gene is TRBJ1-1, the V gene TRBV5-1, with a tentative D call TRBD1 (6 bases). The germline V and J ends were trimmed by 4 bases and 1 base, with 11 bases remaining between them. Germline V CDR1 and CDR2: SGHRS, YFSETQ. The CDR3 is 14 amino acids. The CDR3 region is CASSPGAENTEAFF. CDR3 bases: TGCGCCAGCAGCCCGGGGGCGGAGAACACTGAAGCTTTCTTT.

The chain recombines TRBV7-6 with TRBJ2-5; tentative D call: TRBD2 (5 bases). V dropped 2 bases and J dropped 2 bases, with 18 bases sitting between them. Germline loops: CDR1 SGHVS, CDR2 FNYEAQ. The CDR3 is 17 amino acids. CDR3 in DNA: TGTGCCAGCAGCTTATCTTCTGGAGGACGTACTCAAGAGACCCAGTACTTC. Amino acid sequence: CASSLSSGGRTQETQYF.

The chain links TRBV6-1 to TRBJ1-2; TRBD1 aligns across 7 bases. The V gene's germline CDR1 is MNHNS and CDR2 SASEGT. V gave up 4 bases and J gave up 8 bases; unmatched junction bases: 10. The CDR3 contains 14 residues. Written as DNA, the CDR3 is TGTGCCAGCAGTGCATCGGGACAGCCAGCGGGCTACACCTTC. This gives the protein CASSASGQPAGYTF.

The V call is TRBV11-2, the J call TRBJ2-7; D remains unclear. CDR1 is SGHAT, CDR2 FQNNGV, per germline. Trimming stripped 0 bases from V and 0 bases from J, with 12 bases between. This CDR3 is built from 16 residues. CDR3: CASSLDYLLTSYEQYF. In DNA, the CDR3 is TGTGCCAGCAGCTTAGACTACCTCCTAACCTCCTACGAGCAGTACTTC.

This clone is a singleton in its sample. V gene TRBV6-5 combines with J gene TRBJ1-5; D may be TRBD1 (5 bases). CDR1 is MNHEY and CDR2 is SVGAGI in the germline V gene. The CDR3 has 12 residues. Trimming stripped 6 bases from V and 9 bases from J, with 12 bases between. The CDR3 loop reads CASRPRGGPQHF. The DNA for the CDR3 is TGTGCCAGCAGACCCCGTGGGGGGCCCCAGCATTTT.

This clone was seen only a few times. The chain employs TRBV7-9 and TRBJ1-2, with D possibly matching TRBD1 (6 bases). Trimming took 4 bases from V and 8 from J, leaving 17 bases between them. Germline-derived CDR1 and CDR2 are SEHNR and FQNEAQ (reference sequence). The CDR3 has 14 amino acids. The chain's CDR3 is CASSWSGGHAGYTF. CDR3 bases: TGTGCCAGCAGCTGGTCCGGGGGCCACGCGGGCTACACCTTC.

The V and J genes are TRBV7-6 and TRBJ1-1, with 8 nucleotides matching TRBD1. CDR1 is SGHVS and CDR2 is FNYEAQ in the germline V gene. There are 14 residues in the CDR3. V lost 4 bases and J lost 2; bases outside the gene matches: 3. The CDR3 reads CASSYGQGNTEAFF. For the CDR3, the DNA is TGTGCCAGCAGCTACGGACAGGGCAACACTGAAGCTTTCTTT.

The gene calls are TRBV5-6 and TRBJ2-1; D unresolved. The CDR3 runs 14 residues. Germline-derived CDR1 and CDR2 are SGHDT and YYEEEE. Deletions cut 3 bases from V and 2 bases from J, with 9 bases between. The CDR3 coding sequence is TGTGCCAGCAGCTCCCCATTAACCTACAATGAGCAGTTCTTC. Protein sequence: CASSSPLTYNEQFF.

V gene TRBV9 combines with J gene TRBJ2-7; TRBD2 aligns across 14 bases. Losses at the gene ends were 2 bases for V and 5 bases for J; bases not matched to a gene: 6. Germline CDR1 reads SGDLS; CDR2 reads YYNGEE. This CDR3 contains 16 residues. The CDR3 is CASSVGTSGRMDEQYF. DNA for the CDR3: TGTGCCAGCAGCGTCGGGACTAGCGGGAGAATGGACGAGCAGTACTTC.

This chain links TRBV15 with TRBJ2-2; TRBD2 matches at 8 bases. The CDR3 has 14 residues. The ends lost 7 bases at V and 4 bases at J; junction bases unmatched: 5. Germline assignment: CDR1 LNHNV and CDR2 YYDKDF (reference sequence). CDR3 residues: CATKGLAGTGELFF. The CDR3 nucleotides read TGTGCCACCAAGGGGCTAGCGGGCACCGGGGAGCTGTTTTTT.

Comments on this clone: The germline gene is not matched at one end of the junction; a read error may be the cause. CDR3 bases: TGCAGTGCTAGTGAAACTTTCTTT. Its translation: CSASETFF. V and J are TRBV20-1 and TRBJ1-1; D not resolved. Germline CDR1 reads DFQATT; CDR2 reads SNEGSKA (reference sequence). This CDR3 comprises 8 residues.

This chain joins TRBV7-2 and TRBJ2-5, with 9 bases identical to TRBD1. CDR3 length: 16 residues. V shed 5 bases and J 5 bases; nucleotides not matched to a gene: 12. Germline V gives CDR1 SGHTA, CDR2 FQGNSA. CDR3 loop: CASSRNRGQGMETQYF. DNA for the CDR3: TGTGCCAGCAGCCGAAACAGGGGGCAGGGGATGGAGACCCAGTACTTC.